This record covers a single T cell receptor beta chain. The antigen is undetermined. The sample originates from a study of T-cell memory formation after mild COVID-19. Study as a whole: Clusters of TCRs were largely donor specific. Study-wide results and caveats: Cross-reactive memory seemingly joined, as some responding clones were found in pre-infection memory.

This CDR3 comprises 17 residues. V lost 7 bases and J 8 bases, leaving 29 bases between the germline ends. TCRdb fed the 5' RACE reads into MiXCR, producing one record per CDR3 protein. The sample yields some 450,000 distinct CDR3 sequences, 20% seen once. This chain uses TRBV12-3 or TRBV12-4 with TRBJ1-2; D perhaps matches TRBD1 (5 bases). The source of this sequence is an adult woman who had mild COVID-19 (a few samples of this study predate the infection). Cell type and time point are not known. The sample was PBMCs or a T cell subset sorted from them (not recorded which). As DNA, the CDR3 is TGTGCCAGCACTCGCGTGCCAGGGATTTTATCTACTGACGGCTACACCTTC. This translates into CASTRVPGILSTDGYTF.